Detailed here is one T cell receptor beta chain. Its antigen is as yet unknown. The V gene lost 1 base and the J gene lost 0 bases, with 10 bases spanning the gap. This CDR3 has 15 residues. Germline V gene data show CDR1 as GTSNPN and CDR2 as SVGIG (reference sequence). The data stem from a study of cytomegalovirus exposure and HLA in healthy donors. The overall study: Findings of an earlier analysis included some 110 million unique TCR beta sequences from some 200 million T cells. Overall study findings and caveats: A later analysis reportedly identified an Asian-associated ancestry cluster as carrying fewer N-insertions than the roughly 670-donor mean. Follow-up analysis found HLA locus-dependent TCR association rates, highest for DRB1 and lowest for HLA-C. Further analysis was carried out later, and it showed several of the most significant clusters appearing linked to common viral pathogens.

In the PCR, 60 Vbeta and 13 Jbeta primers were used. Generated by immunoSEQ multiplex PCR, the TCRdb table keeps only in-frame clones and is missing some. The profile shows approximately 110,000 clones, 65% to 80% of them singletons. The sample taken for sequencing was PBMCs. The gene calls are TRBV30 and TRBJ1-5, with D unclear. This TCR derives from a human donor in good health. The DNA for the CDR3 is TGTGCCTGGAGTGGGGCAGAGTATAGCAATCAGCCCCAGCATTTT. Its translation is CAWSGAEYSNQPQHF.